Presented here are 6 T cell receptor beta chains from one specimen sequenced in a study of T cell responses to AZD1222 COVID-19 vaccine. Some clones are missing from TCRdb's copy, which holds only in-frame ones; the method was immunoSEQ multiplex PCR. Among over 110,000 clones listed, roughly nine tenths were seen once. This specimen consisted of peripheral blood, obtained 28 days after the second AZD1222 dose. The receptors come from an adult who received the AZD1222 COVID-19 vaccine.

This chain links TRBV5-5 with TRBJ2-2; the D gene is possibly TRBD1 (5 bases). This CDR3 is 16 amino acids long. The ends were cut back, 0 bases at V and 2 bases at J, with 11 bases in the middle. The germline V gene has CDR1 SGHKS and CDR2 YYEKEE (reference sequence). CDR3 loop: CASSLGGRVNTGELFF. CDR3 in DNA: TGTGCCAGCAGCTTGGGGGGCAGGGTAAACACCGGGGAGCTGTTTTTT.

Here the CDR3 DNA reads TGTGCCAGCACGACAGGGGGGACTGAAGCTTTCTTT. Amino acid sequence: CASTTGGTEAFF. This sequence joins TRBV6-5 and TRBJ1-1; the match to TRBD1 covers 9 bases. The V gene end was trimmed by 7 bases and the J gene end by 5 bases; junction bases not matched to a gene: 2. The germline V gene has CDR1 MNHEY and CDR2 SVGAGI. This CDR3 comprises 12 residues.

This clone showed up just a few times. The chain is built from TRBV2 and TRBJ1-6; unclear D gene. This CDR3 contains 14 residues. Trimming shortened V by 2 bases and J by 5 bases, and 7 bases separated the two germline ends. Germline values: CDR1 SNHLY, CDR2 FYNNEI. The CDR3 sequence: CASSELTDNSPLHF. DNA of the CDR3: TGTGCCAGCAGTGAACTTACAGATAATTCACCCCTCCACTTT.

The V call is TRBV6-5, the J call TRBJ1-4; D is undetermined. V shed 4 bases and J shed 11 bases, with 17 bases lying between them. The germline V gene has CDR1 MNHEY and CDR2 SVGAGI. CDR3 size: 14 residues. The CDR3, as DNA: TGTGCCAGCAGTTCGTCAGGTCCAGCCCAGAAACTGTTTTTT. Amino acids: CASSSSGPAQKLFF.

In the case of this clone: At one boundary the junction diverges from the germline segment, which might be a read error. V and J are TRBV6-1 and TRBJ1-6, with D hard to call. CDR3 length equals 15 residues. The V gene's germline CDR1 is MNHNS and CDR2 SASEGT. Here the CDR3 reads CASREGPLEYSPLHF. The CDR3 DNA reads TGTGCCAGCAGGGAAGGACCGTTAGAGTATTCACCCCTCCACTTT.

In DNA form, the CDR3 reads TGTGCCGTGGGTGGGGGTGGCGAGCAGTACTTC. It encodes CAVGGGGEQYF. The rearrangement joins TRBV5-4 to TRBJ2-7; D may correspond to TRBD1 or TRBD2 (5 bases each). Looked up from germline, CDR1 is SGHNT and CDR2 is YYREEE (reference sequence). This CDR3 contains 11 residues. Trimming shortened V by 10 bases and J by 6 bases, and 14 bases separated the two germline ends. Using reference TRBV5-4 and TRBJ2-7 for the parts outside the CDR3, the full variable domain is ETGVTQSPTHLIKTRGQQVTLRCSSQSGHNTVSWYQQALGQGPQFIFQYYREEENGRGNFPPRFSGLQFPNYSSELNVNALELDDSALYLCAVGGGGEQYFGPGTRLTVT.